Shown below are 20 T cell receptor beta chains from a single sample sequenced in a study of CD8+ T cells in alopecia areata. RNA, once extracted, was reverse transcribed into cDNA for use as the sequencing template. Here immunoSEQ multiplex PCR was the method, and the copy in TCRdb shows in-frame clones only, minus some. There are roughly 140,000 clones in the sample; around 82% occur only once, and roughly 25% lies in the top ten. Treatment noted: oral pan-JAK inhibitor, 5-10 mg twice daily. Specimen: CD8+ T cells sorted from blood, collected at week 4, from a patient treated with tofacitinib. These receptors came from a human donor with alopecia areata.

For this clone: The sample carries other DNA sequences with the same CDR3. This chain links TRBV6-5 with TRBJ2-7; D perhaps matches TRBD1 (6 bases). The CDR3 extends over 12 amino acids. V was trimmed by 5 bases and J by 5 bases, leaving 10 bases between them. Germline assignment: CDR1 MNHEY and CDR2 SVGAGI. The CDR3: CASSPTGNEQYF. CDR3 sequence (DNA): TGTGCCAGCAGTCCTACAGGGAACGAGCAGTACTTC.

This clone has just a few counts. The rearrangement uses TRBV29-1 and TRBJ2-1, with 8 nucleotides matching TRBD1. There are 14 residues in the CDR3. V lost 8 bases and J lost 4; bases outside the gene matches: 10. Germline V gene sequence: CDR1 SQVTM, CDR2 ANQGSEA. The CDR3 DNA is TGCAGCACCTGCGAGGGACAGGTTTACAATGAGCAGTTCTTC. It is translated as CSTCEGQVYNEQFF.

The CDR3 DNA reads as TGTGCCAGCAGTTCAGGGGGCTACGAGCAGTACTTC. Translated, it gives CASSSGGYEQYF. The V and J genes are TRBV27 and TRBJ2-7; TRBD1 aligns across 7 bases. Germline values: CDR1 MNHEY, CDR2 SMNVEV (reference sequence). The ends lost 4 bases at V and 3 bases at J; junction bases unmatched: 0. The CDR3 has 12 amino acids.

This clone was seen once. This rearrangement joins TRBV2 to TRBJ1-2; maybe TRBD1 (6 bases). The length of the CDR3 is 14 residues. The V gene's germline CDR1 is SNHLY and CDR2 FYNNEI. V dropped 3 bases and J dropped 6 bases, with 14 bases sitting between them. The CDR3 protein is CASSDQGRVDGYTF. As DNA, the CDR3 is TGTGCCAGCAGTGATCAGGGGCGAGTCGATGGCTACACCTTC.

This chain joins TRBV4-3 and TRBJ2-7, with 10 bases that match TRBD1. Germline CDR1 and CDR2: LGHNA and YSLEER. The CDR3 is 16 residues long. V shed 0 bases and J 5 bases; nucleotides not matched to a gene: 7. CDR3 coding DNA: TGCGCCAGCAGCCAAGATAGTGGACAGGGGGGGAACGAGCAGTACTTC. Residues: CASSQDSGQGGNEQYF.

The rearrangement uses TRBV9 and TRBJ1-5; D unresolved. Germline CDR1 is SGDLS and CDR2 is YYNGEE. This CDR3 has 12 residues. Trimming shortened V by 3 bases and J by 2 bases, and 3 bases separated the two germline ends. The CDR3 region is CASSAGNQPQHF. CDR3 bases: TGTGCCAGCAGCGCCGGCAATCAGCCCCAGCATTTT.

This chain joins TRBV7-6 and TRBJ2-2; 7 bases align to TRBD2. The CDR3 extends over 16 amino acids. V shed 5 bases, J shed 0 bases, and the junction held 6 bases outside the gene matches. Per the germline V gene, CDR1 is SGHVS and CDR2 is FNYEAQ. The CDR3, as DNA: TGTGCCAGCAGCCCGCGGGGGACTCCGAACACCGGGGAGCTGTTTTTT. Protein product: CASSPRGTPNTGELFF. The full variable domain, rest sourced from reference TRBV7-6 and TRBJ2-2, is GAGVSQSPRYKVTKRGQDVALRCDPISGHVSLYWYRQALGQGPEFLTYFNYEAQQDKSGLPNDRFSAERPEGSISTLTIQRTEQRDSAMYRCASSPRGTPNTGELFFGEGSRLTVL.

The chain joins TRBV28 to TRBJ2-3; the match to TRBD2 covers 11 bases. This CDR3 is 16 amino acids long. V lost 3 bases to trimming and J lost 1 base; unmatched junction nucleotides: 3. Germline values: CDR1 MDHEN, CDR2 SYDVKM. The CDR3 sequence: CASSFQTSGGTDTQYF. The CDR3 DNA reads TGTGCCAGCAGTTTCCAGACTAGCGGGGGCACAGATACGCAGTATTTT.

This clone was picked up many times. V gene TRBV21-1 combines with J gene TRBJ1-1; TRBD1, as called in the table, went unchecked against the DNA. TRBV21-1 is a pseudogene locus. The CDR3 contains 17 residues. CDR3 sequence reads: CASSPQLAGFPNTEAFF. CDR3 bases: TGTGCCAGCAGCCCCCAGCTCGCAGGGTTCCCGAACACTGAAGCTTTCTTT.

This chain joins TRBV30 and TRBJ2-3; D gene unclear. The CDR3 covers 13 residues. CDR1 GTSNPN and CDR2 SVGIG come from the germline V gene (reference sequence). V was cut by 2 bases and J by 6 bases, with 12 bases left in between. The CDR3 loop is CAWSPESRDTQYF. CDR3 sequence (DNA): TGTGCCTGGAGTCCCGAGAGTAGGGATACGCAGTATTTT.

This clone was counted between two and nine times. This rearrangement joins TRBV29-1 to TRBJ1-5; D is perhaps TRBD1 (5 bases). Germline CDR1 reads SQVTM; CDR2 reads ANQGSEA. CDR3 length equals 15 residues. The CDR3 coding sequence is TGCAGGGGACGGGCGGGATCTCTGAGCAATCAGCCCCAGCATTTT. Amino acids: CRGRAGSLSNQPQHF.

The CDR3 loop reads CASSLGLAGRRSTDTQYF. The CDR3 DNA reads as TGCGCCAGCAGCTTGGGACTAGCGGGGAGGAGGAGCACAGATACGCAGTATTTT. The chain recombines TRBV5-1 with TRBJ2-3, with 11 bases lining up with TRBD2. The CDR3 is made up of 18 amino acids. V gave up 0 bases and J gave up 0 bases; unmatched junction bases: 6. Germline lookup yields CDR1 SGHRS and CDR2 YFSETQ.

This clone was seen only a few times. The chain uses TRBV2 and TRBJ2-5; 9 nucleotides match TRBD2. Unmatched junction bases numbered 6, after V lost 0 bases and J lost 4 bases. This CDR3 has 16 residues. Germline lookup yields CDR1 SNHLY and CDR2 FYNNEI. The CDR3: CASSEARGGLLETQYF. The DNA of the CDR3 is TGTGCCAGCAGTGAAGCGCGGGGGGGCTTACTAGAGACCCAGTACTTC.

This chain connects TRBV30 to TRBJ1-6, with D unclear. The CDR3 loop spans 12 amino acids. CDR1 and CDR2 from the germline V gene are GTSNPN and SVGIG (reference sequence). The V end was cut by 3 bases, the J end by 10 bases, with 10 bases between. The CDR3 nucleotides read TGTGCCTGGAGCACGGACGGGTCACCCCTCCACTTT. The encoded protein is CAWSTDGSPLHF.

For this clone: The junction shows a germline mismatch at one end, possibly a read error. V is TRBV10-3 and J is TRBJ2-5, with D perhaps matching TRBD2 (6 bases). CDR3 length equals 11 residues. CDR1 and CDR2 (germline): ENHRY, SYGVKD. Written as DNA, the CDR3 is TGTGCCATCAGTGGGGGGGAGAGCCAGTACTTC. This sequence encodes CAISGGESQYF.

This rearrangement joins TRBV4-1 to TRBJ1-6; a possible D gene is TRBD1 (6 bases). Germline CDR1 is MGHRA and CDR2 is YSYEKL. V lost 3 bases, J lost 9 bases, and 18 bases lay in between. The CDR3 has 16 residues. This CDR3 reads CASSQTSSPGASPLHF. CDR3 coding DNA: TGCGCCAGCAGCCAGACCTCCAGTCCGGGGGCTTCACCCCTCCACTTT.

The chain carries TRBV6-5 and TRBJ2-7; no clear D. The V and J ends lost 5 bases and 4 bases respectively, with 12 bases between them. The germline CDR1 and CDR2 sequences are MNHEY and SVGAGI. The length of the CDR3 is 13 residues. CDR3 protein: CASSAGPDYEQYF. CDR3 bases: TGTGCCAGCAGTGCCGGGCCAGATTACGAGCAGTACTTC.

This chain links TRBV5-1 with TRBJ1-2; D is possibly TRBD1 (6 bases). The CDR3 is 13 residues long. Trimming left V 2 bases short and J 8 bases short, with 13 bases between. The germline CDR1 and CDR2 sequences are SGHRS and YFSETQ. This CDR3 is CASSLDRQSGYTF. DNA for the CDR3: TGCGCCAGCAGCTTAGACAGGCAGAGCGGCTACACCTTC.

The V and J genes are TRBV7-2 and TRBJ2-5, with 11 bases identical to TRBD1. The CDR3 is 14 residues long. Unmatched junction bases numbered 8, after V lost 8 bases and J lost 6 bases. The germline V gene encodes CDR1 SGHTA and CDR2 FQGNSA. The CDR3 sequence: CASCGTGGLKTQYF. As DNA, the CDR3 is TGTGCCAGCTGTGGGACAGGGGGTTTAAAGACCCAGTACTTC.

Notes on this clone: The junction departs from the called germline gene at one end, perhaps through a read error. The V call is TRBV13, the J call TRBJ2-2; 7 bases line up with TRBD2. The germline gives CDR1 PRHDT, CDR2 FYEKMQ (reference sequence). The CDR3 is made up of 16 amino acids. The CDR3 reads CASNLIRSGAGGELFF. The CDR3 DNA reads as TGTGCCAGCAACTTAATAAGGAGCGGGGCTGGCGGGGAGCTGTTTTTT.